These 9 T cell receptor beta chains share one sample of origin, sequenced in a study of PD-1 blockade in classical Hodgkin lymphoma. Every single patient, without exception, relapsed after autologous stem cell transplantation, and brentuximab vedotin exposure varied. Profiling relied on immunoSEQ multiplex PCR, and the TCRdb table lists in-frame clones only, not all of them. The sample gives about 150,000 clones, approximately 80% of which show up once; roughly a tenth is in the top ten. The sample in question was peripheral blood mononuclear cells (PBMCs), obtained before the second cycle of nivolumab. All receptors derive from a human donor with classical Hodgkin lymphoma.

V and J are TRBV11-2 and TRBJ2-5, with 12 bases aligning to TRBD2. V was pared by 3 bases and J by 2 bases, with 13 bases of the junction left unmatched. This CDR3 comprises 19 residues. Germline lookup yields CDR1 SGHAT and CDR2 FQNNGV. CDR3 amino acids: CASSFNSLAGGSRQETQYF. In nucleotides, the CDR3 is TGTGCCAGCAGCTTCAATTCACTAGCGGGAGGTTCCCGACAAGAGACCCAGTACTTC.

The chain combines TRBV14 with TRBJ2-7; TRBD2 matches at 7 bases. CDR3 size: 13 residues. J gave up 7 bases and V 4 bases, and 7 bases lay outside the gene matches. The V gene's germline CDR1 is SGHDN and CDR2 FVKESK. The CDR3 DNA is TGTGCCAGCAGCCCCCAGCGGGGAGCGGAGCAGTACTTC. Its protein product is CASSPQRGAEQYF.

This clone was found once. The gene calls are TRBV6-7 and TRBJ2-7, with D perhaps matching TRBD1 or TRBD2 (5 bases each). TRBV6-7 is an ORF, and what it does is uncertain. This CDR3 has 15 residues. V was pared by 4 bases and J by 2 bases, with 15 bases between. Here the CDR3 reads CASSCLGEIAYEQYF. As DNA, the CDR3 is TGTGCCAGCAGTTGTTTGGGGGAGATAGCCTACGAGCAGTACTTC.

The J gene is TRBJ2-5, the V gene TRBV5-6; 12 nucleotides agree with TRBD2. In germline, CDR1 is SGHDT, CDR2 YYEEEE. The J segment lost 2 bases and the V segment lost 4 bases, leaving 3 bases of the junction unmatched. This CDR3 has 15 amino acids. The chain's CDR3 is CASSQLAGGQETQYF. Here the CDR3 DNA reads TGTGCCAGCAGCCAACTAGCGGGGGGTCAAGAGACCCAGTACTTC.

The V and J genes are TRBV13 and TRBJ2-3, with D hard to call. The germline CDR1 and CDR2 sequences are PRHDT and FYEKMQ (reference sequence). The CDR3 is 13 residues long. Between the trimmed V and J ends, which lost 3 bases and 3 bases, there was a span of 7 bases. The CDR3 bases are TGTGCCAGCAGCTTTAAGGGAACAGATACGCAGTATTTT. Its protein is CASSFKGTDTQYF.

The V gene is TRBV5-6, the J gene TRBJ2-3; D may match TRBD1 or TRBD2 (5 bases each). The CDR3 runs 14 residues. V was trimmed by 4 bases and J by 2 bases, leaving 11 bases between them. Germline lookup yields CDR1 SGHDT and CDR2 YYEEEE. In nucleotides, the CDR3 is TGTGCCAGCAGCAACCGGGACCTCACAGATACGCAGTATTTT. Translating gives CASSNRDLTDTQYF.

The V and J genes are TRBV7-3 and TRBJ2-3; possibly TRBD2 for D (6 bases). The V gene lost 4 bases and the J gene lost 2 bases, with 13 bases spanning the gap. Germline loops: CDR1 SGHTA, CDR2 FQGTGA. CDR3 size: 15 residues. The CDR3 sequence is CASSSSGLYTDTQYF. The CDR3 nucleotides are TGTGCCAGCAGCTCGAGCGGGTTGTACACAGATACGCAGTATTTT.

The V gene is TRBV6-6, the J gene TRBJ2-1; D remains unclear. The CDR3 is 13 amino acids. In germline, CDR1 is MNHNY, CDR2 SVGAGI (reference sequence). Trimming stripped 0 bases from V and 9 bases from J, with 9 bases between. The CDR3 region has the DNA TGTGCCAGCAGTTACTCACCAGCCGGTGAGCAGTTCTTC. The encoded protein is CASSYSPAGEQFF.

This chain connects TRBV9 to TRBJ2-1; 8 bases are a match to TRBD2. This CDR3 comprises 19 residues. The V segment lost 0 bases and the J segment 0 bases; nucleotides outside the gene matches: 11. Germline values: CDR1 SGDLS, CDR2 YYNGEE. CDR3 sequence: CASSVATLTGRASYNEQFF. The CDR3 DNA is TGTGCCAGCAGCGTAGCTACCTTAACCGGGAGGGCCTCCTACAATGAGCAGTTCTTC.